The clone carrying this TCR beta chain was detected only once. The antigen is undetermined. There are 14 residues in the CDR3. CDR1 is SGHVS, CDR2 FQNEAQ, per germline. V was cut by 4 bases and J by 6 bases, with 16 bases left in between. The record originates from a study of shared clonotypes between healthy human individuals. At the level of the study: Used for every donor were three CD4 naive, three CD4 memory, two CD8 naive and one CD8 memory plate. Study results and caveats: Non-shared clonotypes had lower generation probabilities than those shared by all four donors. The expectation was that sequencing depth would affect clonotype sharing among donors.

Original processing methods: Sequence data from immunoSEQ were junction-only and lacked quality scores; consequently, filtering differed. Produced via immunoSEQ multiplex PCR; TCRdb's table is partial and in-frame only. Clone size and V and J calls were adopted from that table, with D and trimming inferred from the DNA. This table holds about 1.1 million clones, 60% to 85% found once. The sample comprised memory CD4+ T cells from PBMCs. Subset in this sample: CD45RA-negative fraction. The TCR comes from a man between 18 and 29 years old in good health. Some clones in this sample may be carry-over from other donors' samples. The rearrangement uses TRBV7-8 and TRBJ2-7, with D perhaps TRBD1 or TRBD2 (6 bases each). This CDR3 is CASSSEGGTIEQYF. In nucleotides, the CDR3 is TGTGCCAGCAGCTCAGAGGGGGGCACGATCGAGCAGTACTTC.